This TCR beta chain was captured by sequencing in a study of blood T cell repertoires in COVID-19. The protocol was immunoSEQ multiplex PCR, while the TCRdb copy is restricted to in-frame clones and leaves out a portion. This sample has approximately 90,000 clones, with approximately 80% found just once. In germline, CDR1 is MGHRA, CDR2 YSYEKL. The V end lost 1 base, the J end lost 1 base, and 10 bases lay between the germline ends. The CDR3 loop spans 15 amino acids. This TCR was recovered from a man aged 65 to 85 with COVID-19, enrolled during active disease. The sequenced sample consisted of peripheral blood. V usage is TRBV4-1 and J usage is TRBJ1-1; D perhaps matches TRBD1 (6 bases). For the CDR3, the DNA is TGCGCCAGCAGCCAAGGCGGGGGCGGGAACACTGAAGCTTTCTTT. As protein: CASSQGGGGNTEAFF.